A selection of T cell receptor beta chains follows, all from one sample in a study of T cell repertoires in cytomegalovirus infection. MiXCR was run by TCRdb on the reads, yielding one entry per CDR3 protein. The table has about 260,000 distinct CDR3 sequences, roughly an eighth seen once; the top ten hold 8.5% to 9%. Sequenced sample: PBMCs. These receptor sequences come from a human donor in good health (CMV status not recorded). Some clones in this sample may be carry-over from other donors' samples. Both conserved end residues are part of each CDR3. The order of the fields is D gene, V gene, clone size, J gene, CDR3 DNA, CDR3 protein. A D gene is named only where the DNA matches it firmly. A row's size may be missing; if present it is once, few, many or a size class.

d_call: .
v_call: TRBV7-9
clone_size: many
j_call: TRBJ2-2
cdr3_nt: TGTGCCAGCAGCTTTCTAGACAGAGGCACCGGGGAGCTGTTTTTT
cdr3_aa: CASSFLDRGTGELFF

d_call: .
v_call: TRBV20-1
clone_size: .
j_call: TRBJ2-7
cdr3_nt: TGCAGTGCTAGTCCCAGGGCCTACGAGCAGTACTTC
cdr3_aa: CSASPRAYEQYF

d_call: .
v_call: TRBV10-3
clone_size: .
j_call: TRBJ2-7
cdr3_nt: TGTGCCATCAGCCCCGCGTCGCGGACTTCCTACGAGCAGTACTTC
cdr3_aa: CAISPASRTSYEQYF

d_call: .
v_call: TRBV7-3
clone_size: .
j_call: TRBJ2-1
cdr3_nt: TGTGCCAGCAGCCGACGGAGCAATGAGCAGTTCTTC
cdr3_aa: CASSRRSNEQFF

d_call: .
v_call: TRBV5-5
clone_size: .
j_call: TRBJ1-2
cdr3_nt: TGTGCCAGCAGCTTGGAGGCATTCCAACCGTCATTAATCGGTGGCTACACCTTC
cdr3_aa: CASSLEAFQPSLIGGYTF

d_call: .
v_call: TRBV28
clone_size: .
j_call: TRBJ2-4
cdr3_nt: TGTGCCAGTACTGTCGGGACAAACCTTCTAGCCAAAAACATTCAGTACTTC
cdr3_aa: CASTVGTNLLAKNIQYF

d_call: .
v_call: TRBV27
clone_size: .
j_call: TRBJ2-1
cdr3_nt: TGTGCCAGCACCTTCGTGCGCGGGGACGAGCAGTTCTTC
cdr3_aa: CASTFVRGDEQFF

d_call: .
v_call: TRBV7-9
clone_size: .
j_call: TRBJ1-5
cdr3_nt: TGTGCCAGCAGCCCCAGTGGGGCATCCGGCGATCAGCCCCAGCATTTT
cdr3_aa: CASSPSGASGDQPQHF

d_call: .
v_call: TRBV28
clone_size: .
j_call: TRBJ2-7
cdr3_nt: TGTGCCAGCAGTGAGGGGCGTTGGGAGCAGTACTTC
cdr3_aa: CASSEGRWEQYF

d_call: .
v_call: TRBV19
clone_size: few
j_call: TRBJ2-7
cdr3_nt: TGTGCCAGTACCACCCGGGCCCATCTCCCCTACGAGCAGTACTTC
cdr3_aa: CASTTRAHLPYEQYF

d_call: TRBD1
v_call: TRBV5-1
clone_size: .
j_call: TRBJ2-2
cdr3_nt: TGCGCCAGCAGCAGAGAGGGGGCGCCTACCGGGGAGCTGTTTTTT
cdr3_aa: CASSREGAPTGELFF

d_call: TRBD2
v_call: TRBV4-2
clone_size: many
j_call: TRBJ2-4
cdr3_nt: TGTGCCAGCAGCCAGGCCGGGACTACCTCTGGAAACATTCAGTACTTC
cdr3_aa: CASSQAGTTSGNIQYF

d_call: .
v_call: TRBV6-6
clone_size: many
j_call: TRBJ2-7
cdr3_nt: TGTGCCAGCAGTTCCCGACAGGCCTCCGCCGAGCAGTACTTC
cdr3_aa: CASSSRQASAEQYF

d_call: TRBD1
v_call: TRBV6-5
clone_size: .
j_call: TRBJ2-7
cdr3_nt: TGTGCCAGCAGTTACGACAATGGTGCCAGGGGGCAATACGAGCAGTACTTC
cdr3_aa: CASSYDNGARGQYEQYF

d_call: TRBD2
v_call: TRBV7-9
clone_size: .
j_call: TRBJ2-1
cdr3_nt: TGTGCCAGCAGCCTTACTAGCGACTCTGAGCAGTTCTTC
cdr3_aa: CASSLTSDSEQFF

d_call: TRBD2
v_call: TRBV7-2
clone_size: many
j_call: TRBJ2-4
cdr3_nt: TGTGCCAGCAGCTTCCGGGGGGAAAGCATTCAGTACTTC
cdr3_aa: CASSFRGESIQYF

d_call: TRBD1
v_call: TRBV11-3
clone_size: many
j_call: TRBJ1-3
cdr3_nt: TGTGCCAGCAGCTATTCCGGGACAGGGGGCACTGGAAACACCATATATTTT
cdr3_aa: CASSYSGTGGTGNTIYF

d_call: .
v_call: TRBV29-1
clone_size: once
j_call: TRBJ2-7
cdr3_nt: TGCAGCGTTTCGGGGAGCTCCTACGAGCAGTACTTC
cdr3_aa: CSVSGSSYEQYF

d_call: .
v_call: TRBV10-3
clone_size: few
j_call: TRBJ2-2
cdr3_nt: TGTGCCATCAAACGGGGGTTTGAGGACACCGGGGAGCTGTTTTTT
cdr3_aa: CAIKRGFEDTGELFF

d_call: TRBD1
v_call: TRBV12-3/TRBV12-4
clone_size: few
j_call: TRBJ1-2
cdr3_nt: TGTGCCAGCAGTAACAGGGGAAGGGCCTATGGCTACACCTTC
cdr3_aa: CASSNRGRAYGYTF

d_call: .
v_call: TRBV25-1
clone_size: .
j_call: TRBJ1-5
cdr3_nt: TGTGCCAGCAGTGAAGCAGGGAAAACCCAGCCCCAGCATTTT
cdr3_aa: CASSEAGKTQPQHF

d_call: .
v_call: TRBV7-2
clone_size: many
j_call: TRBJ1-1
cdr3_nt: TGTGCCAGCAGCGCCGACAGATTACTCCGTGGGAGCACTGAAGCTTTCTTT
cdr3_aa: CASSADRLLRGSTEAFF

d_call: .
v_call: TRBV4-1
clone_size: .
j_call: TRBJ1-1
cdr3_nt: TGCGCCAGCAGCCAAACACAGAGTTTCATGAACACTGAAGCTTTCTTT
cdr3_aa: CASSQTQSFMNTEAFF

d_call: TRBD2
v_call: TRBV7-9
clone_size: few
j_call: TRBJ2-7
cdr3_nt: TGTGCCAGCAGCTTGAGCGGGAGTCTCTCCTACGAGCAGTACTTC
cdr3_aa: CASSLSGSLSYEQYF

d_call: .
v_call: TRBV5-1
clone_size: .
j_call: TRBJ2-3
cdr3_nt: TGCGCCAGCAGCTCCGGGACAAGGGAATCAGATACGCAGTATTTT
cdr3_aa: CASSSGTRESDTQYF

d_call: TRBD1
v_call: TRBV7-2
clone_size: many
j_call: TRBJ2-6
cdr3_nt: TGTGCCAGCAGCCCAAGGGGTCCCGGGACAGGTGCTGGGGGGGCCAACGTCCTGACTTTC
cdr3_aa: CASSPRGPGTGAGGANVLTF

d_call: TRBD2
v_call: TRBV7-2
clone_size: many
j_call: TRBJ2-6
cdr3_nt: TGTGCCAGCAGCCGCCGGGTAGCGGGAGCCATCTCTGGGGCCAACGTCCTGACTTTC
cdr3_aa: CASSRRVAGAISGANVLTF

d_call: TRBD1
v_call: TRBV12-3/TRBV12-4
clone_size: many
j_call: TRBJ2-5
cdr3_nt: TGTGCCAGCAGTCCGGGGACAGGGAAGACCCAGTACTTC
cdr3_aa: CASSPGTGKTQYF

d_call: TRBD2
v_call: TRBV7-2
clone_size: many
j_call: TRBJ2-1
cdr3_nt: TGTGCCAGCAGAAATCGACTAGCGGGAGCCAATGAGCAGTTCTTC
cdr3_aa: CASRNRLAGANEQFF

d_call: TRBD2
v_call: TRBV7-2
clone_size: many
j_call: TRBJ2-5
cdr3_nt: TGTGCCAGCAGCTTAGTCCTTGGACTAGCGGGAGGAGGGGGAGGGACCCAGTACTTC
cdr3_aa: CASSLVLGLAGGGGGTQYF

d_call: .
v_call: TRBV5-1
clone_size: .
j_call: TRBJ2-2
cdr3_nt: TGCGCCAGCAGACCAACAGGGACCACCGGGGAGCTGTTTTTT
cdr3_aa: CASRPTGTTGELFF

d_call: .
v_call: TRBV3-1
clone_size: few
j_call: TRBJ2-2
cdr3_nt: TGTGCCAGCGGATTCCTTGGGACCGGGGAGCTGTTTTTT
cdr3_aa: CASGFLGTGELFF

d_call: .
v_call: TRBV5-4
clone_size: few
j_call: TRBJ1-3
cdr3_nt: TGTGCCAGCAGCTTAAAAGGGGGGTCCTCTGGAAACACCATATATTTT
cdr3_aa: CASSLKGGSSGNTIYF

d_call: .
v_call: TRBV7-9
clone_size: .
j_call: TRBJ2-6
cdr3_nt: TGTGCCAGCAGCTTGGGGGTGCAGGCCTCTGGGACCAACGTCCTGACTTTC
cdr3_aa: CASSLGVQASGTNVLTF

d_call: .
v_call: TRBV7-2
clone_size: many
j_call: TRBJ1-4
cdr3_nt: TGTGCCAGCAGCTTATTCGGGGGATTAAGTGAAAAACTGTTTTTT
cdr3_aa: CASSLFGGLSEKLFF

d_call: .
v_call: TRBV2
clone_size: few
j_call: TRBJ2-7
cdr3_nt: TGTGCCAGCAAGAAAGACAGAGTCCTCTACGAGCAGTACTTC
cdr3_aa: CASKKDRVLYEQYF

d_call: .
v_call: TRBV10-3
clone_size: many
j_call: TRBJ2-7
cdr3_nt: TGTGCCATCAGTACACCTGAGGGGGTAGGCTCCTACGAGCAGTACTTC
cdr3_aa: CAISTPEGVGSYEQYF

d_call: TRBD1
v_call: TRBV6-5
clone_size: .
j_call: TRBJ1-4
cdr3_nt: TGTGCCAGCAGTTCGTCCGGGACAGCCGATGAAAAACTGTTTTTT
cdr3_aa: CASSSSGTADEKLFF

d_call: TRBD1
v_call: TRBV20-1
clone_size: .
j_call: TRBJ2-5
cdr3_nt: TGCAGTGCTGGGGGACAGGGGGCCTCGGGAGAGACCCAGTACTTC
cdr3_aa: CSAGGQGASGETQYF

d_call: .
v_call: TRBV12-3/TRBV12-4
clone_size: many
j_call: TRBJ2-4
cdr3_nt: TGTGCCAGCAGTTTCCGGGACGGGACCAAAAACATTCAGTACTTC
cdr3_aa: CASSFRDGTKNIQYF

d_call: TRBD1
v_call: TRBV5-1
clone_size: .
j_call: TRBJ2-5
cdr3_nt: TGCGCCAGCAGCTTGGCATGGACAGGAGAGACCCAGTACTTC
cdr3_aa: CASSLAWTGETQYF

d_call: .
v_call: TRBV27
clone_size: once
j_call: TRBJ2-7
cdr3_nt: TGTGCCAGCAGCAAGGGGAGCGGGCCCGAGCAGTACTTC
cdr3_aa: CASSKGSGPEQYF

d_call: .
v_call: TRBV28
clone_size: .
j_call: TRBJ1-1
cdr3_nt: TGTGCCAGCGTGACGGGGGGGAGGGTTGGGGCTTTCTTT
cdr3_aa: CASVTGGRVGAFF